Sequencing of this T cell receptor (beta chain) was carried out in a study of T cell changes during pregnancy in multiple sclerosis (dated by TCRdb to between 2018 and 2021). About the investigation overall: The study examined how the T cell repertoire changed over the course of pregnancy in women with multiple sclerosis.

V ends up 3 bases short and J 9 bases short, with an unmatched junction base count of 8. The germline V gene yields SGHNT for CDR1 and YENEEA for CDR2. Including the terminal cysteine and phenylalanine, the CDR3 comprises 14 residues. The retained sequence is limited to the CDR3, 42 bases, with the frame set at the first base. On this clone itself: Its cognate antigen has yet to be identified. Base qualities were left out, and no much larger clone turns up one base away.

Library creation used the immunoSEQ multiplex PCR assay. Imported from immuneACCESS, the table was reduced by TCRdb to in-frame sequences with V and J called. These copies leave out some clones; in studies compared against another copy, an unresolved V gene accounts for under half, and the cause of the remainder is not known. The sample table contains 56,000 or so clones; only one count was recorded for around 92% of them. Jointly, the top ten make up approximately 0.68% of the sample. The chain employs TRBV11-3 and TRBJ2-1, with 7 bases in between that match TRBD1. The clonotype was recovered from a female donor with multiple sclerosis, enrolled in a pregnancy study. The sequencing used CD4+ T cells from peripheral blood mononuclear cells, collected in the third trimester of pregnancy. The nucleotide sequence is given as TGTGCCAGCAGCTTTTCCGACAGGGCGGGTGAGCAGTTCTTC. Its coded protein is CASSFSDRAGEQFF.